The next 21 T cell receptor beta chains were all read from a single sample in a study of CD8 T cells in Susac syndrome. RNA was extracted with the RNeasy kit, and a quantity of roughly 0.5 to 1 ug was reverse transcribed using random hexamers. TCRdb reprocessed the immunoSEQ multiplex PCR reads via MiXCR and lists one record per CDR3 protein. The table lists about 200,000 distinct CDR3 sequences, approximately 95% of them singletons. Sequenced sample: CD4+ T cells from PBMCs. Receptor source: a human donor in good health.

The CDR3 here is CASSQGWGTKQYV. The CDR3 DNA reads TGTGCCAGCAGCCAAGGTTGGGGCACGAAGCAGTACGTC. The rearrangement uses TRBV3-1 and TRBJ2-7; tentatively, D is TRBD1 (5 bases). Germline loops: CDR1 LGHDT, CDR2 YNNKEL (reference sequence). Between the trimmed V and J ends, which lost 1 base and 8 bases, there was a span of 12 bases. CDR3 length: 13 residues.

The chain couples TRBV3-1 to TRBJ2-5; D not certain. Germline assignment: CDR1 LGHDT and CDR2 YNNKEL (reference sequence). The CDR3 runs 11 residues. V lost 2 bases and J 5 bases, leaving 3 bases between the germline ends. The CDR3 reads CASSQFETQYF. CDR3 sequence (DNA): TGTGCCAGCAGCCAATTTGAGACCCAGTACTTC.

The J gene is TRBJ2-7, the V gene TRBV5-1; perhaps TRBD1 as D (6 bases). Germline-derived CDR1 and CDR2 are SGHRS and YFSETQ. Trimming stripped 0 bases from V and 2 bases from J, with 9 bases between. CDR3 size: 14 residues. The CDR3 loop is CASSLDRAPYEQYV. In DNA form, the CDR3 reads TGCGCCAGCAGCTTGGACAGGGCCCCCTACGAGCAGTACGTC.

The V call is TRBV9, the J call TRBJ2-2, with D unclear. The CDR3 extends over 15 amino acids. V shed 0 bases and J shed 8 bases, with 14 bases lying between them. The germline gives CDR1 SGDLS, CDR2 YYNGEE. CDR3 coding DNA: TGTGCCAGCAGCGTAGCCCCGGTTGGGCGAGGGGAGCTGTTTTTT. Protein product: CASSVAPVGRGELFF.

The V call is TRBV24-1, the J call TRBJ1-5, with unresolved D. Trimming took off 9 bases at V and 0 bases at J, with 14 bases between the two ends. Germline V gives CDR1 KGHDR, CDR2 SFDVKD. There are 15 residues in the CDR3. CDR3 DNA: TGTGCCACCCAAGACCCAGCGGATAGCAATCAGCCCCAGCATTTT. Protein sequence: CATQDPADSNQPQHF.

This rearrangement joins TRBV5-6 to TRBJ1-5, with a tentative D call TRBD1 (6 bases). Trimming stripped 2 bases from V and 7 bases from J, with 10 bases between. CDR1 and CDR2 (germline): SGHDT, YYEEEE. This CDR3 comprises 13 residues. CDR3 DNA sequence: TGTGCCAGCAGCTTACAGGGTGAACAGCCCCAGCATTTT. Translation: CASSLQGEQPQHF.

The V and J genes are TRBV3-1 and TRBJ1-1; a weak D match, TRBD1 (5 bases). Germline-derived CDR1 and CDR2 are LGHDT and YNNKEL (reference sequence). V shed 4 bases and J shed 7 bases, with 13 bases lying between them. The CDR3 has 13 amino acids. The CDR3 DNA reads TGTGCCAGCAGCCCAACAGGAATAAATGAAGCTTTCTTT. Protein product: CASSPTGINEAFF.

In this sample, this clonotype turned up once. The CDR3 protein is CSVEEETSYATQYF. CDR3 bases: TGCAGCGTTGAAGAAGAGACCTCCTATGCGACCCAGTACTTC. V is TRBV29-1 and J is TRBJ2-5; no clear D. Germline V CDR1 and CDR2: SQVTM, ANQGSEA. Trimming stripped 0 bases from V and 7 bases from J, with 15 bases between. The CDR3 runs to 14 residues. The whole variable domain, remainder taken from reference TRBV29-1 and TRBJ2-5, is SAVISQKPSRDICQRGTSLTIQCQVDSQVTMMFWYRQQPGQSLTLIATANQGSEATYESGFVIDKFPISRPNLTFSTLTVSNMSPEDSSIYLCSVEEETSYATQYFGPGTRLLVL.

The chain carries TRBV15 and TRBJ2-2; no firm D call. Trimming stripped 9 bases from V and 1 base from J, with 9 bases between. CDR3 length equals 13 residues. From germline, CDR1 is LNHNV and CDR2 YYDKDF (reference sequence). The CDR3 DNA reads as TGTGCCACTACGGAACAGAACACCGGGGAGCTGTTTTTT. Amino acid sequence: CATTEQNTGELFF.

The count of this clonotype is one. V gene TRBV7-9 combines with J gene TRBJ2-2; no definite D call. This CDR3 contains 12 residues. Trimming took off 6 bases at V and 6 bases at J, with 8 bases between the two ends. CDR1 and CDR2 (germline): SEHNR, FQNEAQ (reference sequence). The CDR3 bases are TGTGCCAGCAGACCCTCGTCCGGGGAGCTGTTTTTT. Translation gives CASRPSSGELFF.

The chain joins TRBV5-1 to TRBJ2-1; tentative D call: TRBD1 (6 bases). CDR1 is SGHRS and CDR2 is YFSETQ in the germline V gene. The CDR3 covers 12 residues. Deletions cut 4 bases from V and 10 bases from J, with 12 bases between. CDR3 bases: TGCGCCAGCAGCGATACCGGGACAGAGCAGTTCTTC. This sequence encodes CASSDTGTEQFF.

The CDR3 nucleotides are TGCAGCGTACGGAAGGGACAGGGGGAAGAGACCCAGTACTTC. It is translated as CSVRKGQGEETQYF. J is TRBJ2-5 and V is TRBV29-1, with 11 positions matching TRBD1. CDR3 size: 14 residues. V gave up 6 bases and J gave up 3 bases; unmatched junction bases: 6. From germline, CDR1 is SQVTM and CDR2 ANQGSEA.

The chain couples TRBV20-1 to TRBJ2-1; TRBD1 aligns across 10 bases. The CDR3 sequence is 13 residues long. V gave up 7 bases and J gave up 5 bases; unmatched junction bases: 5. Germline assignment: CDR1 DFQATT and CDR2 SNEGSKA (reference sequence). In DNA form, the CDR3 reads TGCAGTGTCCCGGGACAGGGGAACAATGAGCAGTTCTTC. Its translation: CSVPGQGNNEQFF.

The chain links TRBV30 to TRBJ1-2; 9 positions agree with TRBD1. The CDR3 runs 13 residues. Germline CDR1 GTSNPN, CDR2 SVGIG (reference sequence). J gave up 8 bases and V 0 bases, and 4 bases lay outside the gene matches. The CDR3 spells CAWSVGTGPGYTF. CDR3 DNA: TGTGCCTGGAGTGTCGGGACAGGGCCCGGCTACACCTTC.

The CDR3 spells CASSRDRVSYEQYF. The DNA of the CDR3 is TGTGCCAGCAGCCGGGACAGGGTTTCCTACGAGCAGTACTTC. This sequence joins TRBV9 and TRBJ2-7, with TRBD1 identical over 9 bases. CDR3 length equals 14 residues. Germline CDR1 is SGDLS and CDR2 is YYNGEE. V dropped 4 bases and J dropped 1; count of bases not matched to a gene: 3.

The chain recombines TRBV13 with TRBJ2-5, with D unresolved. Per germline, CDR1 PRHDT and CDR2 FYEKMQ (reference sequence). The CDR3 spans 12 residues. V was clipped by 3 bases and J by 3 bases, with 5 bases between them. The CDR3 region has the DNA TGTGCCAGCAGCTTCGCGGAAGAGACCCAGTACTTC. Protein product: CASSFAEETQYF. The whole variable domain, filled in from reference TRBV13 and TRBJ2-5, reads AAGVIQSPRHLIKEKRETATLKCYPIPRHDTVYWYQQGPGQDPQFLISFYEKMQSDKGSIPDRFSAQQFSDYHSELNMSSLELGDSALYFCASSFAEETQYFGPGTRLLVL.

As DNA, the CDR3 is TGTGCCAGCAGTTTCTCGCCGGGACCCTACGAGCAGTACGTC. It encodes CASSFSPGPYEQYV. The chain employs TRBV6-5 and TRBJ2-7, with D perhaps being TRBD1 or TRBD2 (5 bases each). The germline V gene has CDR1 MNHEY and CDR2 SVGAGI. Trimming shortened V by 4 bases and J by 2 bases, and 12 bases separated the two germline ends. The length of the CDR3 is 14 residues.

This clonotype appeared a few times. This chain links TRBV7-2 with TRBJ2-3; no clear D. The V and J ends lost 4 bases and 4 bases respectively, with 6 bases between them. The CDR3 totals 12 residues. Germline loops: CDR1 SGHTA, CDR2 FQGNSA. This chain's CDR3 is CASSSLSDTQYF. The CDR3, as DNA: TGTGCCAGCAGCTCCCTATCAGATACGCAGTATTTT.

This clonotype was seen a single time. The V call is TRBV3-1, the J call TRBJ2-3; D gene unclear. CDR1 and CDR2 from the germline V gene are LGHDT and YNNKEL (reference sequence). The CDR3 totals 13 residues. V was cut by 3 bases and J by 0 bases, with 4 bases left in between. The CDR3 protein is CASSHISTDTQYF. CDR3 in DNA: TGTGCCAGCAGCCACATTAGCACAGATACGCAGTATTTT.

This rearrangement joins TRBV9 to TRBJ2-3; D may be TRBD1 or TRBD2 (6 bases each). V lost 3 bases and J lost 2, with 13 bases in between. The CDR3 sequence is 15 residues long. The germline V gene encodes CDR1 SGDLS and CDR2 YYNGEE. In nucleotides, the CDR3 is TGTGCCAGCAGCGCCCGAGGGGGGCACACAGATACGCAGTATTTT. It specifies CASSARGGHTDTQYF. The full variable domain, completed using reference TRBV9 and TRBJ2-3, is DSGVTQTPKHLITATGQRVTLRCSPRSGDLSVYWYQQSLDQGLQFLIQYYNGEERAKGNILERFSAQQFPDLHSELNLSSLELGDSALYFCASSARGGHTDTQYFGPGTRLTVL.

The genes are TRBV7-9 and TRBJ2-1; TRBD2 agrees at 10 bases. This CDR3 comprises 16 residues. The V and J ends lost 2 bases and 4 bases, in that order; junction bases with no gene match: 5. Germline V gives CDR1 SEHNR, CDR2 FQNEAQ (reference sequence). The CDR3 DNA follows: TGTGCCAGCAGCTTACTCGGGACTAGCGCATACAATGAGCAGTTCTTC. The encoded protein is CASSLLGTSAYNEQFF.